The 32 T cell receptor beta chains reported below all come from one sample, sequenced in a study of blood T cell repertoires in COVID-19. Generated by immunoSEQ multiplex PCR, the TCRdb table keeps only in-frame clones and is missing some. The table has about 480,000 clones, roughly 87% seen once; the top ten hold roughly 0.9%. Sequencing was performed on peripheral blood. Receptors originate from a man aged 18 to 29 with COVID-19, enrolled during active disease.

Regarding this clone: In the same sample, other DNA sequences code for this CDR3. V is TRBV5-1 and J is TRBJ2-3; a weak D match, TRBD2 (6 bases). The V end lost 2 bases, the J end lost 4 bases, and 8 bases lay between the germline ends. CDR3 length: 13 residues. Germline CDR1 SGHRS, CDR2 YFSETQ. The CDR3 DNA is TGCGCCAGCAGCTTCGGGGGAGCAGATACGCAGTATTTT. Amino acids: CASSFGGADTQYF.

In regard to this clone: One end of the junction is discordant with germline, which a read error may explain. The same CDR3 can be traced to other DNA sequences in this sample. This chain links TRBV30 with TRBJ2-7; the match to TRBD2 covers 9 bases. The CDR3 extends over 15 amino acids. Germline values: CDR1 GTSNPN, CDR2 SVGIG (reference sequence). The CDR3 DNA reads TGTGCCTGGAGCTTTGGGCTAGCGGGGTCCTATGAGCAGTACTTC. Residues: CAWSFGLAGSYEQYF.

The CDR3 coding sequence is TGTGTCAGAAGCTTAGTAGGGACAGGGGAGAACACTGAAGCTTTCTTT. Residues: CVRSLVGTGENTEAFF. This sequence joins TRBV7-5 and TRBJ1-1; the table assigns TRBD1, which was not confirmed against the DNA. TRBV7-5 counts as a pseudogene. This CDR3 is 16 amino acids long.

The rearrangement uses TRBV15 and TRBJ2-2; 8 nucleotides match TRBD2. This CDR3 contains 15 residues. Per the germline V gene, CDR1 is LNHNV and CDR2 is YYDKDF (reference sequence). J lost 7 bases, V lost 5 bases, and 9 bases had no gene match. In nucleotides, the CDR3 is TGTGCCACCAGCTCCTATAGCGGGACGAGCGGGGAGCTGTTTTTT. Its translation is CATSSYSGTSGELFF.

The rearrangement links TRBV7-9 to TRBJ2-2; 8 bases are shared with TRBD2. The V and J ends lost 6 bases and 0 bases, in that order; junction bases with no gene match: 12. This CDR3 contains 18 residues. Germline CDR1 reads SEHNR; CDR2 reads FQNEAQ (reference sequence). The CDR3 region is CASRRQRGTRSNTGELFF. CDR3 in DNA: TGTGCCAGCAGGAGACAGCGGGGGACCCGTTCGAACACCGGGGAGCTGTTTTTT.

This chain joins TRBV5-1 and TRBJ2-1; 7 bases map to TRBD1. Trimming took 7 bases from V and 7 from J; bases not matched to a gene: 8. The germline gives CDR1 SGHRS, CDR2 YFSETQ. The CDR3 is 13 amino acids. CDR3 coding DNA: TGCGCCAGCGACTCGGGACAGAATAATGAGCAGTTCTTC. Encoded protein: CASDSGQNNEQFF. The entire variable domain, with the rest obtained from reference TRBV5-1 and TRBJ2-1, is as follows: KAGVTQTPRYLIKTRGQQVTLSCSPISGHRSVSWYQQTPGQGLQFLFEYFSETQRNKGNFPGRFSGRQFSNSRSEMNVSTLELGDSALYLCASDSGQNNEQFFGPGTRLTVL.

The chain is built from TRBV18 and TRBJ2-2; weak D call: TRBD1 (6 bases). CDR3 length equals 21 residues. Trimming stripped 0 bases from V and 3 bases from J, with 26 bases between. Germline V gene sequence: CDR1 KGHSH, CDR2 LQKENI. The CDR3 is CASSPPIEAGVNLLDTGELFF. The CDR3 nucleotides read TGTGCCAGCTCACCACCGATCGAGGCAGGGGTTAACTTACTGGACACCGGGGAGCTGTTTTTT.

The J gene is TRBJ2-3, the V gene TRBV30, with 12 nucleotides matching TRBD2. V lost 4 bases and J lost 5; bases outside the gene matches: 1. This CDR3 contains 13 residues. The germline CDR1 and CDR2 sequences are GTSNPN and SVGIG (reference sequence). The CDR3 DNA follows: TGTGCCTGGACTAGCGGGAGGGGAGATACGCAGTATTTT. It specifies CAWTSGRGDTQYF.

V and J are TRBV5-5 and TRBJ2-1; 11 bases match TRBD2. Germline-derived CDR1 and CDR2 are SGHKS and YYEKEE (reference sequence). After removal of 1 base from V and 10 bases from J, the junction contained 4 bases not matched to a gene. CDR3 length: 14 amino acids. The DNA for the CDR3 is TGTGCCAGCAGCTTGACTAGCGGGAGTGAGGAGCAGTTCTTC. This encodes CASSLTSGSEEQFF.

The DNA of the CDR3 is TGTGCCAGCAGTGAAGCCCACAGGAACACTGAAGCTTTCTTT. Amino acid sequence: CASSEAHRNTEAFF. The chain is built from TRBV6-1 and TRBJ1-1; D call uncertain. CDR1 is MNHNS and CDR2 is SASEGT in the germline V gene. CDR3 length: 14 residues. Trimming stripped 0 bases from V and 1 base from J, with 6 bases between.

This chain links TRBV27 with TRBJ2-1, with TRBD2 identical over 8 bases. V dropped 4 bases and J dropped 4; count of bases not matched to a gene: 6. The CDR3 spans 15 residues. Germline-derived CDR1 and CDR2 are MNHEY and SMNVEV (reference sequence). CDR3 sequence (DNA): TGTGCCAGCAGTTCCTCGAGCGGGAGATACAATGAGCAGTTCTTC. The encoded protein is CASSSSSGRYNEQFF.

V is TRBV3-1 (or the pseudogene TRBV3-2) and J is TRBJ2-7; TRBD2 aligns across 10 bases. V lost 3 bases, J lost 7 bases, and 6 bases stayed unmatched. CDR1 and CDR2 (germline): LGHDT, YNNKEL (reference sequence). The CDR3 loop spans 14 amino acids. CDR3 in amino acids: CASSHERGGGEQYF. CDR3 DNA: TGTGCCAGCAGCCACGAGCGGGGGGGCGGGGAGCAGTACTTC.

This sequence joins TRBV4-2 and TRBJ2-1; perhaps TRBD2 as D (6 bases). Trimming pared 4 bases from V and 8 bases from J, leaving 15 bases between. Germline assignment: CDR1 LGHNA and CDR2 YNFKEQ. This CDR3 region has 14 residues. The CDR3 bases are TGTGCCAGCAGCCCAGAGAGGAGGGTTCATGAGCAGTTCTTC. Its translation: CASSPERRVHEQFF.

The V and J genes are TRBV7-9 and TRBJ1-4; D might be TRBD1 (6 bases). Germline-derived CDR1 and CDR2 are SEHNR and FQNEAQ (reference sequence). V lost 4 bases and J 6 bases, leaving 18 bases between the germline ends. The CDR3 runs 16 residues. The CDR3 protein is CASSSPKEGGDEKLFF. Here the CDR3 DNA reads TGTGCCAGCAGCTCGCCCAAGGAAGGGGGAGATGAAAAACTGTTTTTT.

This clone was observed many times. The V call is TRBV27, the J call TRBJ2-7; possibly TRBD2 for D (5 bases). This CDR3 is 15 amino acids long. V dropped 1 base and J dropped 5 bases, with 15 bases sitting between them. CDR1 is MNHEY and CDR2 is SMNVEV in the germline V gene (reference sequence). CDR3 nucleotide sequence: TGTGCCAGCAGTTTATACGGGGATGCCGCGGACGAGCAGTACTTC. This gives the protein CASSLYGDAADEQYF.

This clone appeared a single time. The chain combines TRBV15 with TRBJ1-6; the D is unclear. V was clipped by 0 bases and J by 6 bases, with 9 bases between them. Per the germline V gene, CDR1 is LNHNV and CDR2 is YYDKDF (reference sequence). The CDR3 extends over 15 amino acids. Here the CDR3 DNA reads TGTGCCACCAGCAGAGATAAGCGGGGTAATTCACCCCTCCACTTT. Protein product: CATSRDKRGNSPLHF.

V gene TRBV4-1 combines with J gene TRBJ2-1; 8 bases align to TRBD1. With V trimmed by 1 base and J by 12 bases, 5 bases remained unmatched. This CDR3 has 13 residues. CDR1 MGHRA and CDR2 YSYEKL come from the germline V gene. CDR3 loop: CASSQADRVGQFF. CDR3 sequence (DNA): TGCGCCAGCAGCCAAGCGGACAGGGTTGGGCAGTTCTTC.

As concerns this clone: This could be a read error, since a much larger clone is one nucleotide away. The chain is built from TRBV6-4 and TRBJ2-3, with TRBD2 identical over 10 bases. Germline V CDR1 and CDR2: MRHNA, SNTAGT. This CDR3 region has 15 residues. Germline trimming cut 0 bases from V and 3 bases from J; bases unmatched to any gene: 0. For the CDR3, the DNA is TGTGCCAGCAGTGACTCTAGCGGGGGGACAGATACGCAGTATTTT. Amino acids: CASSDSSGGTDTQYF.

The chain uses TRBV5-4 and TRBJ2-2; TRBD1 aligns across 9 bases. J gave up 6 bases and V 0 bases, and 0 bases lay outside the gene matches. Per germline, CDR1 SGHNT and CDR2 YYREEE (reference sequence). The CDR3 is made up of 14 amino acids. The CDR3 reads CASSLGTGAGELFF. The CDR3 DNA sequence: TGTGCCAGCAGCTTGGGGACAGGGGCCGGGGAGCTGTTTTTT.

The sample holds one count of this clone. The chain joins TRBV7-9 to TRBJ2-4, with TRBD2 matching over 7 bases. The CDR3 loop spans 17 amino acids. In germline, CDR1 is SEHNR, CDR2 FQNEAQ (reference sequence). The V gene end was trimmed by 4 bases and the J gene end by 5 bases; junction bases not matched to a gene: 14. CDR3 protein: CASSSRTGGLFENIQYF. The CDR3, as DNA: TGTGCCAGCAGCTCTCGGACCGGGGGGTTGTTTGAAAACATTCAGTACTTC.

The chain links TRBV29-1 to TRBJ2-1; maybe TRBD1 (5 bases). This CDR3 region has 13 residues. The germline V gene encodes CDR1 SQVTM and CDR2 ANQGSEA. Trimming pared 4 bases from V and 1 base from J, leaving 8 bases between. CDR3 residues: CSVGRGSYNEQFF. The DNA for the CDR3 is TGCAGCGTTGGTAGGGGTTCCTACAATGAGCAGTTCTTC.

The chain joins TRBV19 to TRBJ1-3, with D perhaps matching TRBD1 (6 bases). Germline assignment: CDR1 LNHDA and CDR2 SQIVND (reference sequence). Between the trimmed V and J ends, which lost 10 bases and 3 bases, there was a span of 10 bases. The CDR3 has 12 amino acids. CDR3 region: CAITGIGNTIYF. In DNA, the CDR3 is TGTGCCATTACAGGGATTGGAAACACCATATATTTT.

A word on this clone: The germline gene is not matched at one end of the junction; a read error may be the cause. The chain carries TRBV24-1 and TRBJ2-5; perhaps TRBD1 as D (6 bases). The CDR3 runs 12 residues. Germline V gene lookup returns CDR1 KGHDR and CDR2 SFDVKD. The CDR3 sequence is CATSDVGQFFHF. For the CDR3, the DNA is TGTGCCACCAGTGACGTGGGACAATTCTTTCACTTC.

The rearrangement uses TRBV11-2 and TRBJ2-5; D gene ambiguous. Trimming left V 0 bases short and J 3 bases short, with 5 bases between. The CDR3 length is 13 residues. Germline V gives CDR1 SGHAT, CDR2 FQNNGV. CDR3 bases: TGTGCCAGCAGCTTAGACAGAAAAGAGACCCAGTACTTC. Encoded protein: CASSLDRKETQYF.

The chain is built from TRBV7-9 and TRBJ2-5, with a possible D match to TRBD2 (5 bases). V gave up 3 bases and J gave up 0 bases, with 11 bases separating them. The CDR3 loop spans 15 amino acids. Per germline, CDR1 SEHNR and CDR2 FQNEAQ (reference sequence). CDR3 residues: CASSLLKGDQETQYF. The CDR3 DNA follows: TGTGCCAGCAGCTTGCTTAAGGGAGACCAAGAGACCCAGTACTTC.

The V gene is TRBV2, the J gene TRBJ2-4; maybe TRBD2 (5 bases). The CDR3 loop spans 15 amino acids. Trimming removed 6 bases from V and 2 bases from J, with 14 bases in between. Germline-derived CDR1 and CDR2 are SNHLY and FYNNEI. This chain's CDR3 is CASRKGVATKNIQYF. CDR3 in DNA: TGTGCCAGCAGAAAGGGAGTAGCGACCAAAAACATTCAGTACTTC.

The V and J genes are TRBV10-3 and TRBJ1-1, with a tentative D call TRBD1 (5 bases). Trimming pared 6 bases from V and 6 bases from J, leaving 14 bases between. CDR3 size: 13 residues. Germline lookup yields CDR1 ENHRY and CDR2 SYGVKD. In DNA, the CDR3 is TGTGCCATCAGCTTACCTGACAGAGCTGAAGCTTTCTTT. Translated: CAISLPDRAEAFF.

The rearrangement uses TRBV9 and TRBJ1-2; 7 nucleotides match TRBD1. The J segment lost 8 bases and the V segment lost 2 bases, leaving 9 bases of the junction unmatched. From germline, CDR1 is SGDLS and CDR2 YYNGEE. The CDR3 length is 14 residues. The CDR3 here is CASSVSEGAGGYTF. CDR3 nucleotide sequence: TGTGCCAGCAGCGTGTCAGAGGGGGCCGGGGGCTACACCTTC.

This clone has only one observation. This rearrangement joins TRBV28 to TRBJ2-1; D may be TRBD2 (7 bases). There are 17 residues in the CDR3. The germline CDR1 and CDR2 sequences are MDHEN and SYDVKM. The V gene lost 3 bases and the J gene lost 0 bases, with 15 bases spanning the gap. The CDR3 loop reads CASSFAGAISSYNEQFF. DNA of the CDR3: TGTGCCAGCAGTTTCGCGGGGGCCATCAGCTCCTACAATGAGCAGTTCTTC.

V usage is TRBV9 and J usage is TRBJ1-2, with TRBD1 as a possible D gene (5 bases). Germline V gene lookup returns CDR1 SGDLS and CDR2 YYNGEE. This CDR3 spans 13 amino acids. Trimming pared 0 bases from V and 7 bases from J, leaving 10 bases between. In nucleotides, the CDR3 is TGTGCCAGCAGCGTAGAAGGGGTCGTTGGCTACACCTTC. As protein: CASSVEGVVGYTF.

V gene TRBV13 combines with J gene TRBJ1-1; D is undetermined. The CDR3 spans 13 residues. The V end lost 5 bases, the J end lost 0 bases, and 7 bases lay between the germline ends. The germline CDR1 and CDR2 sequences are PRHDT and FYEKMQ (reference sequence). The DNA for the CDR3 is TGTGCCAGCAGCCCGAGTATGAACACTGAAGCTTTCTTT. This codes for CASSPSMNTEAFF.

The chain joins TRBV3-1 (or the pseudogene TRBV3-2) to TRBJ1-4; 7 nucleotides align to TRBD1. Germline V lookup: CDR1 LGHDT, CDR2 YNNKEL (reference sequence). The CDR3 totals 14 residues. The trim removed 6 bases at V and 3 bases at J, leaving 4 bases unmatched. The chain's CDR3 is CASSVTGSNEKLFF. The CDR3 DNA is TGTGCCAGCAGTGTGACAGGGTCTAATGAAAAACTGTTTTTT.